These T cell receptor beta chains were read from a single sample in a study of metastatic and nonmetastatic thyroid tumors. TCRdb recomputed clones from the PCR reads via MiXCR. This table has about 16,000 clones, around a third appearing once. Source material: tumor tissue. Every receptor here comes from a male donor with papillary thyroid cancer or a benign thyroid nodule (not recorded which). Some clones in this sample may be carry-over from other donors' samples. Each CDR3 is given with its conserved first and last residue. D genes are given only for firm matches. Clone size is given for some rows only: seen once, a few or many times, or a class if the clone is expanded.

clone_size d_call j_call v_call cdr3_aa cdr3_nt
few TRBD1 TRBJ2-1 TRBV10-3 CAISEFRTGDGNEQFF TGTGCCATCAGTGAGTTCCGGACAGGGGATGGCAATGAGCAGTTCTTC
- - TRBJ2-3 TRBV20-1 CSARRRRGIDTQYF TGCAGTGCTAGGAGGAGGAGGGGTATTGATACGCAGTATTTT
medium-sized - TRBJ2-2 TRBV10-3 CAISAGGGKPNTGELFF TGTGCCATCAGTGCCGGGGGCGGCAAACCGAACACCGGGGAGCTGTTTTTT
once TRBD2 TRBJ2-1 TRBV24-1 CATTSDLREGRDNEQFF TGTGCCACCACAAGTGACTTGCGGGAGGGCCGCGACAATGAGCAGTTCTTC
- - TRBJ1-1 TRBV6-4 CASSNLGNTEAFF TGTGCCAGCAGTAACCTGGGGAACACTGAAGCTTTCTTT
many - TRBJ2-2 TRBV3-1 CASSHTGELFF TGTGCCAGCAGCCACACCGGGGAGCTGTTTTTT
- - TRBJ1-1 TRBV6-2/TRBV6-3 CASVARVSRDTEAFF TGTGCCAGCGTCGCCCGGGTTTCAAGGGACACTGAAGCTTTCTTT
- - TRBJ2-1 TRBV11-2 CASSLYQAVNEQFF TGTGCCAGCAGCTTGTATCAAGCGGTCAATGAGCAGTTCTTC
few TRBD2 TRBJ2-1 TRBV11-1 CASSLTSGETYNEQFF TGTGCCAGCAGCTTGACTAGCGGGGAAACCTACAATGAGCAGTTCTTC
few TRBD1 TRBJ1-2 TRBV2 CALGQANYGYTF TGTGCCTTGGGACAGGCTAACTATGGCTACACCTTC
many - TRBJ1-5 TRBV5-5 CASSGGLFDQPQHF TGTGCCAGCAGCGGAGGGTTGTTCGATCAGCCCCAGCATTTT
many - TRBJ1-1 TRBV6-1 CASSERGLGTEAFF TGTGCCAGCAGTGAACGGGGGTTAGGCACTGAAGCTTTCTTT
- - TRBJ2-7 TRBV18 CASSLGYEQYF TGTGCCAGCTCACTCGGTTACGAGCAGTACTTC
few - TRBJ2-7 TRBV6-2/TRBV6-3 CASSTGHLYEQYF TGTGCCAGCAGTACGGGACACTTGTACGAGCAGTACTTC
- - TRBJ1-2 TRBV11-2 CASSFYLSGESYGYTF TGTGCCAGCAGCTTTTATCTTTCTGGGGAATCGTATGGCTACACCTTC
- - TRBJ2-2 TRBV6-1 CASSKPGLLTGELFF TGTGCCAGCAGTAAGCCGGGACTCTTGACCGGGGAGCTGTTTTTT
few TRBD1 TRBJ1-2 TRBV15 CATSRGGGDYGYTF TGTGCCACCAGCAGGGGAGGGGGCGACTATGGCTACACCTTC
- - TRBJ1-6 TRBV6-1 CASHPRKSSYNSPLHF TGTGCCAGCCATCCTCGGAAGAGCTCCTATAATTCACCCCTCCACTTT
many - TRBJ2-5 TRBV18 CASSPEGETQYF TGTGCCAGCTCACCTGAAGGGGAGACCCAGTACTTC
- - TRBJ2-1 TRBV9 CASSVAGFGEQFF TGTGCCAGCAGCGTAGCAGGGTTCGGTGAGCAGTTCTTC
- TRBD2 TRBJ2-1 TRBV6-5 CASSYQREGLRNEQFF TGTGCCAGCAGTTACCAGCGGGAGGGCCTACGGAATGAGCAGTTCTTC
large TRBD1 TRBJ1-6 TRBV19 CASSISDFPTGQGESPLHF TGTGCCAGTAGTATCTCGGATTTTCCAACGGGACAGGGTGAATCACCCCTCCACTTT
- - TRBJ2-2 TRBV27 CASSYSSVSTTGELFF TGTGCCAGCAGTTACTCTAGCGTCTCGACCACCGGGGAGCTGTTTTTT
- TRBD2 TRBJ2-1 TRBV4-1 CASSQEMRLAGEQFF TGCGCCAGCAGCCAAGAAATGAGACTAGCGGGAGAGCAGTTCTTC
- - TRBJ1-3 TRBV28 CASSLGGNTIYF TGTGCCAGCAGTTTAGGCGGAAACACCATATATTTT
many TRBD1 TRBJ2-3 TRBV5-6 CASRSTGGPTDTQYF TGTGCCAGCAGATCGACAGGGGGGCCCACAGATACGCAGTATTTT
- - TRBJ2-5 TRBV20-1 CSARRGPPPPRTQYF TGCAGTGCTAGACGGGGACCCCCCCCCCCCCGGACCCAGTACTTC
few - TRBJ2-7 TRBV6-2/TRBV6-3 CASSYRSRGEQYF TGTGCCAGCAGTTACCGATCGAGGGGGGAGCAGTACTTC
- - TRBJ1-2 TRBV4-3 CASSQEQGEYGYTF TGCGCCAGCAGCCAGGAACAGGGCGAATATGGCTACACCTTC
- TRBD2 TRBJ2-7 TRBV5-1 CASSLGAGTYEQYF TGCGCCAGCAGCTTGGGAGCGGGGACCTACGAGCAGTACTTC
few - TRBJ1-2 TRBV5-1 CASSPGEGYGYTF TGCGCCAGCAGCCCCGGAGAGGGGTATGGCTACACCTTC
- - TRBJ1-5 TRBV20-1 CSAVRQGRNQPQHF TGCAGTGCCGTAAGGCAGGGAAGAAATCAGCCCCAGCATTTT
many TRBD2 TRBJ2-7 TRBV6-1 CASSYSGRGDEQYF TGTGCCAGCAGTTATAGCGGGAGAGGGGACGAGCAGTACTTC
many TRBD2 TRBJ2-4 TRBV6-6 CASSYQIAGGPSTKNIQYF TGTGCCAGCAGTTACCAAATAGCGGGAGGGCCCTCGACCAAAAACATTCAGTACTTC